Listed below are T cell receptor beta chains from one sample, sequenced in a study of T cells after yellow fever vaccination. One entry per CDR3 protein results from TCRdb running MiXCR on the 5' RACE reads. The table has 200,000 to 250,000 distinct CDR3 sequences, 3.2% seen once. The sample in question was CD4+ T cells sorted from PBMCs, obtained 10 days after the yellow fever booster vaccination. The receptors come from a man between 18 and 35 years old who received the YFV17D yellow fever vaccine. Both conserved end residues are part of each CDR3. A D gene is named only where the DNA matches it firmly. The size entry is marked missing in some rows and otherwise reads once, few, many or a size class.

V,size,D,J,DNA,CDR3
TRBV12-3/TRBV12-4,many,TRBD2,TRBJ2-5,TGTGCCAGCAGTCCGACTAGCGGGGGTTTGGCCCAGTACTTC,CASSPTSGGLAQYF
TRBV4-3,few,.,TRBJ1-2,TGCGCCAGCAGCCAAGATCCCTCGGCCTATGGCTACACCTTC,CASSQDPSAYGYTF
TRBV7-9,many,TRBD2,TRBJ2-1,TGTGCCAGCAGCTTAGGACCCTACGGAGGGGAGGGGATCTTC,CASSLGPYGGEGIF
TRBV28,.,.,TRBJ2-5,TGTGCTAGCAGTTTAGGCGGGACAACACAAGAGACCCAGTCCTTC,CASSLGGTTQETQSF
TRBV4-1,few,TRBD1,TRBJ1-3,TGCGCCAGCAGCCTGGAGGGGGCAGGTGGAAACACCATATATTTT,CASSLEGAGGNTIYF
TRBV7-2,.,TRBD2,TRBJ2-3,TGTGCCAGCAGCCCCCAGGCTAGCGGGCGGGATACGCAGTATTTT,CASSPQASGRDTQYF
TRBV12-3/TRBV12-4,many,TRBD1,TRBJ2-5,TGTGCCAGCAGTTATGGACAGGGGGTTTTAGAGACCCAGTACTTC,CASSYGQGVLETQYF
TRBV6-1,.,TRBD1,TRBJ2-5,TGTGCCAGCAGTGACCTGGGACAGGGATATGAGACCCAGTACTTC,CASSDLGQGYETQYF
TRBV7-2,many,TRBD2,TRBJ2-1,TGTGCCAGCACCTTAGCGGGGATCAGCAATGAGCAGTTCTTC,CASTLAGISNEQFF
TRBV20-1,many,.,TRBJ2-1,TGCAGTGCTAGAGATGAGGTACAGGGGGAGGGTGAGCAGTTCTTC,CSARDEVQGEGEQFF
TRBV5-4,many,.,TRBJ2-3,TGTGCCAGCAGCTTGGCGCAGGGGAGCGGAGATACGCAGTATTTT,CASSLAQGSGDTQYF
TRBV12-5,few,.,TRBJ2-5,TGTGCTAGTGGTCTAGGTATCAAAGAGACCCAGTACTTC,CASGLGIKETQYF
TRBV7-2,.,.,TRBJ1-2,TGTGCCAGCAGCTTAGTCTTGCCAGGACGGGGCTACACCTTC,CASSLVLPGRGYTF
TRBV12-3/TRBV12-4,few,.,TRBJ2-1,TGTGCCAGCAGTTTCAGGGGCCCTAGGGAGCAGTTCTTC,CASSFRGPREQFF
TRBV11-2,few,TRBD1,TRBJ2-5,TGTGCCAGCAGCTACGGACAGGACCAAGAGACCCAGTACTTC,CASSYGQDQETQYF
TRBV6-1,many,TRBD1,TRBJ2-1,TGTGCCAGCAGAGCGGGACAGGGTAACTACAATGAGCAGTTCTTC,CASRAGQGNYNEQFF
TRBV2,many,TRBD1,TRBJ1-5,TGTGCCAGCAGCGGCGACAGGGTCGGGGATCAGCCCCAGCATTTT,CASSGDRVGDQPQHF
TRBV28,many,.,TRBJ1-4,TGTGCCAGCAGTTTATGGGCCCCCCTTAATGAAAAACTGTTTTTT,CASSLWAPLNEKLFF
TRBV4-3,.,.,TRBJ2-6,TGCGCCAGCAGCTCCGGGACGCTATATTCTGGGGCCAACGTCCTGACTTTC,CASSSGTLYSGANVLTF
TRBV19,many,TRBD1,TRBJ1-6,TGTGCCAGTAGTATAAGACAGGGGGCTACGGATTCACCCCTCCACTTT,CASSIRQGATDSPLHF
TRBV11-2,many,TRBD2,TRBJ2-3,TGTGCCAGCAGAAAGGCGTTGGGACTAGCGGGGGGCGAAGATACGCAGTATTTT,CASRKALGLAGGEDTQYF
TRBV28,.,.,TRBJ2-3,TGTGCCAGCAGTTCCGGCTACAGGACAGATACGCAGTATTTT,CASSSGYRTDTQYF
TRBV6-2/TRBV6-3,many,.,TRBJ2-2,TGTGCCAGCACCCTGGTATCGACCGGGGAGCTGTTTTTT,CASTLVSTGELFF
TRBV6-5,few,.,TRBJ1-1,TGTGCCAGCAGTCCAGCCTCCTTCCTAAACACTGAAGCTTTCTTT,CASSPASFLNTEAFF
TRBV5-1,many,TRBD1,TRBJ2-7,TGCGCCAGCCGACAGGGTCCCTCTTCCTACGAGCAGTACTTC,CASRQGPSSYEQYF
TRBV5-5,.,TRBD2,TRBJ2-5,TGTGCCAGCAGCTTGGGACTAGCGGCGTCCCAAGAGACCCAGTACTTC,CASSLGLAASQETQYF
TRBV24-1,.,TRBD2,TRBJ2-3,TGTGCCACCAGTGATCCCGGGACTAGCGGAGATACGCAGTATTTT,CATSDPGTSGDTQYF
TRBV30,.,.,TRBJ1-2,TGTGCCTGGAGCCCTAGAAACAGGGACTATGGCTACACCTTC,CAWSPRNRDYGYTF
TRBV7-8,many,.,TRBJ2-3,TGTGCCAGCAGGAACAGGTTCGCTGATACGCAGTATTTT,CASRNRFADTQYF
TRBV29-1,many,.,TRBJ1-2,TGCAGCGACCGCCGGGTGTACTATGGCTACACCTTC,CSDRRVYYGYTF
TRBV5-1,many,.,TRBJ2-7,TGCGCCAGCAGCTTGTTCGATAAGGTCAACGAGCAGTACTTC,CASSLFDKVNEQYF
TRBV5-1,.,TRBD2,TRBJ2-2,TGCGCCAGCAGCCCCCGACTAGCGGAAAACACCGGGGAGCTGTTTTTT,CASSPRLAENTGELFF
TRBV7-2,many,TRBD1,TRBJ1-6,TGTGCCAGCAGCTTAGTGGCAGGGGGCGGGTCACCCCTCCACTTT,CASSLVAGGGSPLHF
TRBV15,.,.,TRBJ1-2,TGTGCCACCAGCACGCTTAACTATGGCTACACCTTC,CATSTLNYGYTF
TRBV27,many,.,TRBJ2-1,TGTGCCAGCAGTTTATCTGGTGAGCAGTTCTTC,CASSLSGEQFF
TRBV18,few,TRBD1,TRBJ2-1,TGTGCCAGCTCAGTTCGATCCCCGGGACAGGGTCCCTACAATGAGCAGTTCTTC,CASSVRSPGQGPYNEQFF
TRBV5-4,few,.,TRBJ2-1,TGTGCCAGCAGCTTGGTGACATCTCACAATGAGCAGTTCTTC,CASSLVTSHNEQFF